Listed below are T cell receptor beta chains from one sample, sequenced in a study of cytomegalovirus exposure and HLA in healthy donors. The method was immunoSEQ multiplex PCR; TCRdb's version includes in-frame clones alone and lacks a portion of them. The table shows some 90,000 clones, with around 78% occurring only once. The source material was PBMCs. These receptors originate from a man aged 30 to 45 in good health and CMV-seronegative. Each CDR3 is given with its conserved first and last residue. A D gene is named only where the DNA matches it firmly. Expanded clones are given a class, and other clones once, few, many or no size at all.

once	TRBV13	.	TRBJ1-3	TGTGCCAGCAGCCACATGCAGGGGTCTGGAAACACCATATATTTT	CASSHMQGSGNTIYF
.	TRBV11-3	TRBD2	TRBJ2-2	TGTGCCAGCAGCCCCGGACTAGCGGGGAACACCGGGGAGCTGTTTTTT	CASSPGLAGNTGELFF
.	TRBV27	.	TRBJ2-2	TGTGCCAGCAGTTTTTCAGGGTCGACCGGGGAGCTGTTTTTT	CASSFSGSTGELFF
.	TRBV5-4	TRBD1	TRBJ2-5	TGTGCCAGCAGCTCGGGGGACAGGGGAAGAGAGACCCAGTACTTC	CASSSGDRGRETQYF
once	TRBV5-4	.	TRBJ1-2	TGTGCCAGCAGCCCCCCCAAGACAGAAAACTATGGCTACACCTTC	CASSPPKTENYGYTF
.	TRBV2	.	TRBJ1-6	TGTGCCAGCAGTCGGGGGGAGCCCTATAATTCACCCCTCCACTTT	CASSRGEPYNSPLHF
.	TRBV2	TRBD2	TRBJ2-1	TGTGCCAGCAGTGAACTAGCGGGATACTACAATGAGCAGTTCTTC	CASSELAGYYNEQFF
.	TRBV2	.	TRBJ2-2	TGTGCCAGCAATTCGGGGATAGGGACCGGGGAGCTGTTTTTT	CASNSGIGTGELFF
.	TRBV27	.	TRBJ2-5	TGTGCCAGCAGTTTAGCGGTGCGTGAGACCCAGTACTTC	CASSLAVRETQYF
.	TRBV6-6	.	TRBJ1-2	TGTGCCAGCCGCTTCCAGAACCGCCCCTATGGCTACACCTTC	CASRFQNRPYGYTF
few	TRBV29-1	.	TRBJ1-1	TGCAGCGTTGAAGGGGGGGGAAGGGGCTTGGTCGCTGAAGCTTTCTTT	CSVEGGGRGLVAEAFF
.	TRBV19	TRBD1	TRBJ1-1	TGTGCCAGTAGCCTTGGGACAGGGATGGGTTCTGAAGCTTTCTTT	CASSLGTGMGSEAFF
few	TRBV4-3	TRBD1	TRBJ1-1	TGCGCCAGCAGCCAAGATCCAGGGGGCTACACTGAAGCTTTCTTT	CASSQDPGGYTEAFF
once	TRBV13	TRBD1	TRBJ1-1	TGTGCCAGCAGCTTAGGGGGGACAGGGTGGACTGAAGCTTTCTTT	CASSLGGTGWTEAFF
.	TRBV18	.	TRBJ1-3	TGTGCCAGCTCAGGCACAGAAATTAAGAGCTCTGGAAACACCATATATTTT	CASSGTEIKSSGNTIYF
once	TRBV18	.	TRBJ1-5	TGTGCCAGCTCACGAACCCGATTGTTCACCCCAGGGGTGGGTGGTGTTCAGCCCCAGCATTTT	CASSRTRLFTPGVGGVQPQHF
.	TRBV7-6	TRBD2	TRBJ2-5	TGTGCCAGCACTCGCCGACTAGCGGTCCAAGAGACCCAGTACTTC	CASTRRLAVQETQYF
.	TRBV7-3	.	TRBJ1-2	TGTGCCAGCAGCTTTAGCCACACCACTAACTATGGCTACACCTTC	CASSFSHTTNYGYTF
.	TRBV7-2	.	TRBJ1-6	TGTGCCAGCAGCTTTACCGGTACGGGAAATTCACCCCTCCACTTT	CASSFTGTGNSPLHF
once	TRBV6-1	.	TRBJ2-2	TGTGCCAGCAGGATTCAGGGATTCACCGGGGAGCTGTTTTTT	CASRIQGFTGELFF
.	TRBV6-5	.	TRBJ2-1	TGTGCCAGCAGGTCACAGGGGAGGAATGAGCAGTTCTTC	CASRSQGRNEQFF
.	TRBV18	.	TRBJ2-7	TGTGCCAGCTCACCCGGGACACTCGACTACGAGCAGTACTTC	CASSPGTLDYEQYF
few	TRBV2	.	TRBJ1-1	TGTGCCAGCAGTGGGGGGGTAGGGACTGAAGCTTTCTTT	CASSGGVGTEAFF
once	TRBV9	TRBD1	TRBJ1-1	TGTGCCAGCAGCGTCGGGGACAGGAACACTGAAGCTTTCTTT	CASSVGDRNTEAFF
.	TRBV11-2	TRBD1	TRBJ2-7	TGTGCCAGCGGAGACAGGGATTACGAGCAGTACTTC	CASGDRDYEQYF
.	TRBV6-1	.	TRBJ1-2	TGTGCCGGCCGGACAGTTGCTAACTATGGCTACACCTTC	CAGRTVANYGYTF
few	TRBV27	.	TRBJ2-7	TGTGCCAGCAGTTTCTCCGTTTCCTACGAGCAGTACTTC	CASSFSVSYEQYF
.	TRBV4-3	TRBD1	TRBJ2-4	TGCGCCAGCAGCCTGGGACAGGAGGGGGCCAAAAACATTCAGTACTTC	CASSLGQEGAKNIQYF
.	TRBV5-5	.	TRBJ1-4	TGTGCCAGCAGCACGACAGCTCTGGGGACTAATGAAAAACTGTTTTTT	CASSTTALGTNEKLFF
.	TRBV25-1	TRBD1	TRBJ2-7	TGTGCCAGCAGTGACCGACAGGGCCGCTACGAGCAGTACTTC	CASSDRQGRYEQYF
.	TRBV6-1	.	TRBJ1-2	TGTGCCAGCAGAGGTGAGGGAGTGATTGGCTACACCTTC	CASRGEGVIGYTF
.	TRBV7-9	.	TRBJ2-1	TGTGCCAGCAGCTTAGGTAGCAAAAGGAGTGATGAGCAGTTCTTC	CASSLGSKRSDEQFF
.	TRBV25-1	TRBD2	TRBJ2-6	TGTGCCAGCAGTGTACTAGCGGGTCTCTGGGCCAACGTCCTGACTTTC	CASSVLAGLWANVLTF